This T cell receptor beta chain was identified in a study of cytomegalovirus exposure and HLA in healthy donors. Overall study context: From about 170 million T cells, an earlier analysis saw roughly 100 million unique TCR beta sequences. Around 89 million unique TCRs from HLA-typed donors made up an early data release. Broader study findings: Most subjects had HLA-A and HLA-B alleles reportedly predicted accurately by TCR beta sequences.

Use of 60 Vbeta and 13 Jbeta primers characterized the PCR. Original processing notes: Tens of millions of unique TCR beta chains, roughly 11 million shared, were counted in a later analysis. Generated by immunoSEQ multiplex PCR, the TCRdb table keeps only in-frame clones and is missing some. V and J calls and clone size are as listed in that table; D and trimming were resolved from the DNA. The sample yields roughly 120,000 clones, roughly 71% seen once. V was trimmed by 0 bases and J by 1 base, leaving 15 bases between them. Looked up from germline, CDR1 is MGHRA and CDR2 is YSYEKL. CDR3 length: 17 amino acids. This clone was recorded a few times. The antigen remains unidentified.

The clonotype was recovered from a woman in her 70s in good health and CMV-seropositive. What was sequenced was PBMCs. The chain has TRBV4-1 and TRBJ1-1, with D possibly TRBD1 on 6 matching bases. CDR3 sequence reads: CASSQDLRGHPNTEAFF. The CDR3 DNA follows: TGCGCCAGCAGCCAAGATCTTAGGGGACATCCGAACACTGAAGCTTTCTTT.